Below, 25 T cell receptor beta chains from the same sample are listed, as sequenced in a study of blood T cell repertoires in COVID-19. Data came from immunoSEQ multiplex PCR; TCRdb stores just in-frame clones and leaves some out. The data show approximately 440,000 clones, with around 88% seen just once and about 12% held by the top ten. Sequencing was carried out using peripheral blood. Receptors originate from a woman in her fifties or sixties with COVID-19, enrolled during active disease.

The V gene is TRBV7-2, the J gene TRBJ2-3; D possibly corresponds to TRBD2 (5 bases). The CDR3 loop spans 14 amino acids. V lost 2 bases and J lost 6, with 12 bases in between. Germline CDR1 reads SGHTA; CDR2 reads FQGNSA. The CDR3 DNA follows: TGTGCCAGCAGCTTATCGGCTAGCCGCGATACGCAGTATTTT. It is translated as CASSLSASRDTQYF.

This sequence joins TRBV10-3 and TRBJ2-1, with 9 bases matching TRBD1. V was clipped by 6 bases and J by 2 bases; unmatched bases: 2. The germline V gene encodes CDR1 ENHRY and CDR2 SYGVKD. The CDR3 length is 14 residues. The CDR3, as DNA: TGTGCCATCAGCAGGGACAGGGCCTACAATGAGCAGTTCTTC. Translation: CAISRDRAYNEQFF.

The chain joins TRBV2 to TRBJ1-2, with D possibly being TRBD1 (5 bases). This CDR3 has 13 residues. Germline lookup yields CDR1 SNHLY and CDR2 FYNNEI. Trimming took 7 bases from V and 7 from J, leaving 16 bases between them. The CDR3 loop is CASTTGRGRGYTF. CDR3 nucleotides: TGTGCCAGCACCACCGGGAGGGGTCGTGGCTACACCTTC.

The genes are TRBV2 and TRBJ2-3; D is uncertain. Between the trimmed V and J ends, which lost 7 bases and 2 bases, there was a span of 7 bases. The CDR3 length is 12 residues. The germline CDR1 and CDR2 sequences are SNHLY and FYNNEI. The CDR3 protein is CASNFYTDTQYF. The CDR3 nucleotides are TGTGCCAGCAACTTCTACACAGATACGCAGTATTTT.

The chain has TRBV9 and TRBJ2-3, with 7 nucleotides matching TRBD1. There are 14 residues in the CDR3. Germline CDR1 reads SGDLS; CDR2 reads YYNGEE. V was clipped by 2 bases and J by 5 bases; unmatched bases: 5. The CDR3 sequence is CASSVGRGRDTQYF. The CDR3 DNA follows: TGTGCCAGCAGCGTTGGCAGGGGGAGAGATACGCAGTATTTT.

This chain connects TRBV30 to TRBJ2-5; unclear D gene. Per germline, CDR1 GTSNPN and CDR2 SVGIG (reference sequence). V was trimmed by 0 bases and J by 5 bases, leaving 7 bases between them. CDR3 length equals 12 residues. CDR3 coding DNA: TGTGCCTGGAGTGTAACCGCGGAGACCCAGTACTTC. This codes for CAWSVTAETQYF. The full variable domain, its missing parts supplied by reference TRBV30 and TRBJ2-5, is SQTIHQWPATLVQPVGSPLSLECTVEGTSNPNLYWYRQAAGRGLQLLFYSVGIGQISSEVPQNLSASRPQDRQFILSSKKLLLSDSGFYLCAWSVTAETQYFGPGTRLLVL.

The chain employs TRBV11-2 and TRBJ1-1, with a tentative D call TRBD1 (6 bases). This CDR3 has 14 amino acids. Trimming took off 3 bases at V and 4 bases at J, with 12 bases between the two ends. Per germline, CDR1 SGHAT and CDR2 FQNNGV. CDR3 residues: CASSFMQGSTEAFF. The CDR3 DNA is TGTGCCAGCAGCTTCATGCAGGGGTCCACTGAAGCTTTCTTT.

This clone was picked up a small number of times. The CDR3 nucleotides read TGTGCCAGCAGGAACGCGGGGGAGCTGTTTTTT. It codes for CASRNAGELFF. The gene calls are TRBV27 and TRBJ2-2, with D unclear. The V and J ends lost 6 bases and 8 bases respectively, with 7 bases between them. This CDR3 region has 11 residues. Per germline, CDR1 MNHEY and CDR2 SMNVEV (reference sequence).

The chain combines TRBV7-8 with TRBJ2-6; D may be TRBD1 (5 bases). Trimming stripped 1 base from V and 1 base from J, with 5 bases between. The CDR3 totals 15 residues. Germline V gene data show CDR1 as SGHVS and CDR2 as FQNEAQ. The CDR3 is CASSLEGSGANVLTF. The CDR3 coding sequence is TGTGCCAGCAGCTTAGAGGGGTCTGGGGCCAACGTCCTGACTTTC.

The J gene is TRBJ2-7, the V gene TRBV19; weak D call: TRBD1 (6 bases). The germline V gene has CDR1 LNHDA and CDR2 SQIVND (reference sequence). This CDR3 has 14 amino acids. Trimming left V 5 bases short and J 3 bases short, with 14 bases between. CDR3 in amino acids: CASSPTTGSYEQYF. CDR3 DNA: TGTGCCAGTAGTCCGACGACAGGAAGCTACGAGCAGTACTTC.

This chain links TRBV15 with TRBJ2-7; D gene uncertain. V was cut by 3 bases and J by 4 bases, with 7 bases left in between. Germline-derived CDR1 and CDR2 are LNHNV and YYDKDF (reference sequence). The length of the CDR3 is 12 residues. The CDR3 here is CATSSTEYEQYF. Written as DNA, the CDR3 is TGTGCCACCAGCAGTACGGAGTACGAGCAGTACTTC.

CDR3 loop: CASSSPREQYF. In DNA form, the CDR3 reads TGTGCCAGCAGCTCTCCGCGCGAGCAGTACTTC. The chain has TRBV7-9 and TRBJ2-7; D is uncertain. The CDR3 spans 11 residues. V was cut by 4 bases and J by 6 bases, with 7 bases left in between. Germline assignment: CDR1 SEHNR and CDR2 FQNEAQ (reference sequence).

This clone has only a few counts. The rearrangement joins TRBV6-5 to TRBJ1-1; no clear D gene. This CDR3 spans 14 amino acids. The germline V and J ends were trimmed by 3 bases and 1 base, with 9 bases remaining between them. Per the germline V gene, CDR1 is MNHEY and CDR2 is SVGAGI. CDR3 loop: CASSYGRANTEAFF. Here the CDR3 DNA reads TGTGCCAGCAGTTATGGGAGGGCGAACACTGAAGCTTTCTTT.

The V and J genes are TRBV25-1 and TRBJ1-4; 10 bases agree with TRBD1. The CDR3 loop spans 16 amino acids. CDR1 and CDR2 (germline): MGHDK, SYGVNS. The junction had 5 bases not matched to a gene; V was cut back by 2 bases and J by 5 bases. The CDR3 DNA follows: TGTGCCAGCAGTGAACGCTGGGGACAGGGGAATGAAAAACTGTTTTTT. Translating it yields CASSERWGQGNEKLFF.

The genes are TRBV7-2 and TRBJ2-1, with 14 positions matching TRBD2. The germline V gene encodes CDR1 SGHTA and CDR2 FQGNSA. V was clipped by 5 bases and J by 9 bases; unmatched bases: 9. The CDR3 consists of 16 residues. The CDR3 nucleotides read TGTGCCAGCAGCAACGGACTAGCGGGGGGTGTTATTGAGCAGTTCTTC. The encoded protein is CASSNGLAGGVIEQFF.

This chain joins TRBV9 and TRBJ2-5, with a tentative D call TRBD1 (5 bases). Trimming shortened V by 0 bases and J by 5 bases, and 8 bases separated the two germline ends. The CDR3 extends over 13 amino acids. Germline-derived CDR1 and CDR2 are SGDLS and YYNGEE. Here the CDR3 reads CASSVGGIETQYF. The CDR3 DNA reads TGTGCCAGCAGCGTAGGGGGCATCGAGACCCAGTACTTC.

The J gene is TRBJ2-2, the V gene TRBV4-2, with 11 bases identical to TRBD1. The CDR3 is made up of 14 amino acids. Germline-derived CDR1 and CDR2 are LGHNA and YNFKEQ. The ends lost 8 bases at V and 4 bases at J; junction bases unmatched: 3. The CDR3 region has the DNA TGTGCCAGCCGGACAGGGGGCGGCACCGGGGAGCTGTTTTTT. This translates into CASRTGGGTGELFF.

The chain uses TRBV2 and TRBJ2-2, with 10 bases lining up with TRBD2. V lost 4 bases and J lost 3; bases outside the gene matches: 5. The CDR3 extends over 16 amino acids. From germline, CDR1 is SNHLY and CDR2 FYNNEI. The CDR3 DNA reads TGTGCCAGCAGTGGGGAAGGGACTAGCGACACCGGGGAGCTGTTTTTT. This codes for CASSGEGTSDTGELFF.

The chain is built from TRBV10-2 and TRBJ2-1; tentative D call: TRBD1 (6 bases). The CDR3 loop spans 12 amino acids. Trimming cost V 6 bases and J 9 bases, with 12 bases left between them. The germline V gene has CDR1 WSHSY and CDR2 SAAADI. The CDR3 region is CASRYRETEQFF. The CDR3 bases are TGCGCCAGCAGATACAGGGAGACTGAGCAGTTCTTC.

This chain connects TRBV3-1 (or the pseudogene TRBV3-2) to TRBJ1-2; TRBD1 is a possible D gene (5 bases). The CDR3 consists of 15 residues. The germline CDR1 and CDR2 sequences are LGHDT and YNNKEL (reference sequence). Trimming took off 1 base at V and 8 bases at J, with 17 bases between the two ends. The CDR3 sequence: CASSQALGDYGGYTF. Written as DNA, the CDR3 is TGTGCCAGCAGCCAAGCTTTGGGGGACTATGGAGGCTACACCTTC.

The CDR3 region is CASGLGWTGRAFF. In DNA, the CDR3 is TGTGCTAGTGGTTTGGGGTGGACAGGGAGAGCTTTCTTT. The V gene is TRBV12-5, the J gene TRBJ1-1; 8 bases are shared with TRBD1. This CDR3 has 13 amino acids. CDR1 and CDR2 from the germline V gene are LGHNT and FRNRAP. The trim removed 1 base at V and 10 bases at J, leaving 5 bases unmatched.

The chain recombines TRBV4-1 with TRBJ2-1, with 7 bases fitting TRBD2. In germline, CDR1 is MGHRA, CDR2 YSYEKL. V gave up 4 bases and J gave up 0 bases; unmatched junction bases: 6. This CDR3 is 16 amino acids long. CDR3 region: CASSPGRAFSYNEQFF. CDR3 sequence (DNA): TGCGCCAGCAGCCCGGGGAGGGCTTTCTCCTACAATGAGCAGTTCTTC.

This chain uses TRBV10-2 with TRBJ2-7; TRBD1 agrees at 7 bases. Germline CDR1 reads WSHSY; CDR2 reads SAAADI. This CDR3 has 14 amino acids. V was pared by 9 bases and J by 1 base, with 9 bases of the junction left unmatched. This CDR3 reads CASRQQGWSYEQYF. For the CDR3, the DNA is TGCGCCAGTCGACAACAGGGGTGGTCCTACGAGCAGTACTTC.

The chain links TRBV5-1 to TRBJ1-2, with 8 bases aligning to TRBD1. CDR3 length: 14 amino acids. The germline CDR1 and CDR2 sequences are SGHRS and YFSETQ. Trimming cost V 4 bases and J 2 bases; bases outside gene matches: 4. The CDR3 coding sequence is TGCGCCAGCAGCCCACGGACAGGGAACTATGGCTACACCTTC. Its translation: CASSPRTGNYGYTF.

V is TRBV7-6 and J is TRBJ2-7; tentative D call: TRBD1 (6 bases). Trimming cost V 4 bases and J 2 bases, with 9 bases left between them. The CDR3 loop spans 13 amino acids. CDR1 is SGHVS, CDR2 FNYEAQ, per germline. CDR3 loop: CASSSRTAYEQYF. The CDR3 DNA is TGTGCCAGCAGCTCTAGGACAGCCTACGAGCAGTACTTC.